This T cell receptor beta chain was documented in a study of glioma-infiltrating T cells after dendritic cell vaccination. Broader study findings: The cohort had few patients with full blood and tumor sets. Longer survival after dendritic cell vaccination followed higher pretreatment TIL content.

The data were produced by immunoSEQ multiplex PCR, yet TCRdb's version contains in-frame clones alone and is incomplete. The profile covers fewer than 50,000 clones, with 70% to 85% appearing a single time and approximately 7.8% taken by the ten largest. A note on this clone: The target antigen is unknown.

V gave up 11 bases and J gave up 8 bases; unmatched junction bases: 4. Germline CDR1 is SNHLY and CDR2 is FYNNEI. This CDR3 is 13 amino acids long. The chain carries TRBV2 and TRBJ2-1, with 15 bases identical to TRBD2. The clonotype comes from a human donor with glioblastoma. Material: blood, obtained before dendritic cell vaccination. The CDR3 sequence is CAGLAGGLDEQFF. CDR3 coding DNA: TGTGCCGGACTAGCGGGGGGGCTAGATGAGCAGTTCTTC.